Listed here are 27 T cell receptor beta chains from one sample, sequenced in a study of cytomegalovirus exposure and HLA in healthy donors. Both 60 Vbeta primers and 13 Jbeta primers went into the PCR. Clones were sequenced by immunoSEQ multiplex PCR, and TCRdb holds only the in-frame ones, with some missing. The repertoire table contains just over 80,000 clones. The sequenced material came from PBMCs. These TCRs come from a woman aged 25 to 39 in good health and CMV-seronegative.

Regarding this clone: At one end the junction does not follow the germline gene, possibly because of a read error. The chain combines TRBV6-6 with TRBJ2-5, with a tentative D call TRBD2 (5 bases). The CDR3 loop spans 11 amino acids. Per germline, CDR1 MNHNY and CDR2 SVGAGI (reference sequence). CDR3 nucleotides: TGTGCCACCAGTCGAGGGGAGACCCAGTACTTC. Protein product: CATSRGETQYF.

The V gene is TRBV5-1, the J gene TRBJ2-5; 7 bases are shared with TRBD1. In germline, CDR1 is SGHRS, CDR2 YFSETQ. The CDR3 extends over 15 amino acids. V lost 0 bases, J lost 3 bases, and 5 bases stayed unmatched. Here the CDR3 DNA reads TGCGCCAGCAGCTTGGGGTGGGGGACAGAAGAGACCCAGTACTTC. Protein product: CASSLGWGTEETQYF. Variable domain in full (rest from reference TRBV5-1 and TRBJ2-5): KAGVTQTPRYLIKTRGQQVTLSCSPISGHRSVSWYQQTPGQGLQFLFEYFSETQRNKGNFPGRFSGRQFSNSRSEMNVSTLELGDSALYLCASSLGWGTEETQYFGPGTRLLVL.

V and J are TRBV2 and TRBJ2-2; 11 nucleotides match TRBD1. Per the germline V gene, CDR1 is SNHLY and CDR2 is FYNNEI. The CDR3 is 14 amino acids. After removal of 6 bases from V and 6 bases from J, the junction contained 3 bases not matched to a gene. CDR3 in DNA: TGTGCCAGCAGCCGGGACAGGGGGTCCGGGGAGCTGTTTTTT. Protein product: CASSRDRGSGELFF.

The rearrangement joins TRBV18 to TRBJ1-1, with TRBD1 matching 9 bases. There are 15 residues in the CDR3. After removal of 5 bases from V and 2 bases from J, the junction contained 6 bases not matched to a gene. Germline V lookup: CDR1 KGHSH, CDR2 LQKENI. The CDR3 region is CASSFDRGSNTEAFF. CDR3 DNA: TGTGCCAGCTCATTCGACAGGGGGAGCAACACTGAAGCTTTCTTT.

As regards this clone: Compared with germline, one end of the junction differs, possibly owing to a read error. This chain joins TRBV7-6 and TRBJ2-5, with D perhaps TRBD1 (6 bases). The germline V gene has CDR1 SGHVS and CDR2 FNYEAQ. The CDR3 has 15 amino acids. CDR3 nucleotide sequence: TGTGCCAGCAGCTTAGAGGCTAGCAAGGGGGAGACCCAGCACTTC. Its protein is CASSLEASKGETQHF. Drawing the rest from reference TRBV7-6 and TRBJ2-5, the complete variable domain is GAGVSQSPRYKVTKRGQDVALRCDPISGHVSLYWYRQALGQGPEFLTYFNYEAQQDKSGLPNDRFSAERPEGSISTLTIQRTEQRDSAMYRCASSLEASKGETQHFGPGTRLLVL.

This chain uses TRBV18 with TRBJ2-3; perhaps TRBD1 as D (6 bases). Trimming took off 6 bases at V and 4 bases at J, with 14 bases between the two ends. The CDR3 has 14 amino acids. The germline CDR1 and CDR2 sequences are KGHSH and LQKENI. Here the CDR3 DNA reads TGTGCCAGCTCGAAGCAGGGGTCGGCAGATACGCAGTATTTT. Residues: CASSKQGSADTQYF.

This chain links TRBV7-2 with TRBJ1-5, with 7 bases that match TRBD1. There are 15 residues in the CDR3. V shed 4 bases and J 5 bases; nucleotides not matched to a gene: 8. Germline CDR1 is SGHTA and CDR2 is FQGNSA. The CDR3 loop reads CASSSGGRFDQPQHF. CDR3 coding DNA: TGTGCCAGCAGCTCAGGGGGGCGGTTTGATCAGCCCCAGCATTTT.

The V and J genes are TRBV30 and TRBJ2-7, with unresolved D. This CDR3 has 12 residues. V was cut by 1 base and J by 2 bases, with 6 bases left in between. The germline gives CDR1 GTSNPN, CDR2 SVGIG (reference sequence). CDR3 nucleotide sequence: TGTGCCTGGAGTGCGGGTGCCTACGAGCAGTACTTC. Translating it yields CAWSAGAYEQYF.

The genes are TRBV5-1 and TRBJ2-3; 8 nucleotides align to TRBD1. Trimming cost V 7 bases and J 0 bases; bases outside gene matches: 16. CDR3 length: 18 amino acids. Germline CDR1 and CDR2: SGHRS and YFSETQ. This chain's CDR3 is CASRPWAGGISSTDTQYF. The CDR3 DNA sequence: TGCGCCAGCCGACCATGGGCAGGGGGCATTTCTAGCACAGATACGCAGTATTTT.

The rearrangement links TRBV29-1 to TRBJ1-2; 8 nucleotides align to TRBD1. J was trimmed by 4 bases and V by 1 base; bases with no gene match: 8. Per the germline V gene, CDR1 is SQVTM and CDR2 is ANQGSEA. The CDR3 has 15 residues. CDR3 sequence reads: CSVEVSGTGLYGYTF. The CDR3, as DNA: TGCAGCGTTGAAGTTTCCGGGACAGGCCTCTATGGCTACACCTTC.

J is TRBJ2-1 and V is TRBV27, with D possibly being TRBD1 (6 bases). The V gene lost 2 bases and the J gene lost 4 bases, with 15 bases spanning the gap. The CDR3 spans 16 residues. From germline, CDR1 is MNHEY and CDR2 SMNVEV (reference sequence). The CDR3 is CASSLLTGSRYNEQFF. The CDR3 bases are TGTGCCAGCAGTTTACTTACAGGGAGCAGGTACAATGAGCAGTTCTTC.

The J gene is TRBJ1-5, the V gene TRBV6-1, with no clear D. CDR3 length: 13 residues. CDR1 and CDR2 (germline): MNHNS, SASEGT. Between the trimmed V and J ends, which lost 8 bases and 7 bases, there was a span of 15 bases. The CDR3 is CASSEGMGQPQHF. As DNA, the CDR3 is TGTGCCAGCTCGGAGGGTATGGGACAGCCCCAGCATTTT.

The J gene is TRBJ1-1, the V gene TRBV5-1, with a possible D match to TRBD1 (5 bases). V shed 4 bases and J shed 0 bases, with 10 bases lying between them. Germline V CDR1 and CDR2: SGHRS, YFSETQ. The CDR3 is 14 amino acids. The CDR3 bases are TGCGCCAGCAGCGGAGGGGCGTTGAACACTGAAGCTTTCTTT. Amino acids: CASSGGALNTEAFF.

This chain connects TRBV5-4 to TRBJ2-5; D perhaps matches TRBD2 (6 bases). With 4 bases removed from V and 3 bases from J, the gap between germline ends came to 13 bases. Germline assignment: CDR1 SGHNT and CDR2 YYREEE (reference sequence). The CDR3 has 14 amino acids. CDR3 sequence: CASSPGGGEETQYF. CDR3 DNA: TGTGCCAGCAGCCCCGGGGGTGGAGAAGAGACCCAGTACTTC.

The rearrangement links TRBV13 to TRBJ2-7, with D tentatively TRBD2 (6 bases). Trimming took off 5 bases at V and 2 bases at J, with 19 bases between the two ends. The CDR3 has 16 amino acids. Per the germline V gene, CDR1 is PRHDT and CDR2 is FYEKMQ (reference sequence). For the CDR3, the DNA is TGTGCCAGCAGCGCCGGAGAGGAGGGACCCGCCTACGAGCAGTACTTC. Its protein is CASSAGEEGPAYEQYF. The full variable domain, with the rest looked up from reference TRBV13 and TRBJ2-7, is AAGVIQSPRHLIKEKRETATLKCYPIPRHDTVYWYQQGPGQDPQFLISFYEKMQSDKGSIPDRFSAQQFSDYHSELNMSSLELGDSALYFCASSAGEEGPAYEQYFGPGTRLTVT.

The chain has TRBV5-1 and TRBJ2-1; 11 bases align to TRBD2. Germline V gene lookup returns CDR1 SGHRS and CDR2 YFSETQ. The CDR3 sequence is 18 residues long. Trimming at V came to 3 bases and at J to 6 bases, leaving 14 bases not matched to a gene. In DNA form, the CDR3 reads TGCGCCAGCAGCTGGGGGCTAGCGGGAGGTAGTCTGAGCAATGAGCAGTTCTTC. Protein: CASSWGLAGGSLSNEQFF.

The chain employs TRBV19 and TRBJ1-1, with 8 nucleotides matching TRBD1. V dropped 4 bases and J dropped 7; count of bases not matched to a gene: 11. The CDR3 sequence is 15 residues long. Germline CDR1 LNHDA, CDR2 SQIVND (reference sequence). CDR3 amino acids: CASSKHSTGAGEAFF. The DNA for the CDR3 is TGTGCCAGTAGTAAACATTCGACAGGGGCGGGTGAAGCTTTCTTT.

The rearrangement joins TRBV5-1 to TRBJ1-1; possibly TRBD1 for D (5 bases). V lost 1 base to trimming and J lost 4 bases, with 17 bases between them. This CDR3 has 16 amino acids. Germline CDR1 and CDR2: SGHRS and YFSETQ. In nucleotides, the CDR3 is TGCGCCAGCAGCTTGAGGGGCAGCCCCAGTGGCACTGAAGCTTTCTTT. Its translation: CASSLRGSPSGTEAFF.

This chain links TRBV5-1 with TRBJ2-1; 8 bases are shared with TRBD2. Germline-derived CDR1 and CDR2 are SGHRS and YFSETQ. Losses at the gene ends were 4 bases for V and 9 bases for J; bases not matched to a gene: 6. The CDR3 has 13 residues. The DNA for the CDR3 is TGCGCCAGCAGCATGACGGGGGGGAGTGAGCAGTTCTTC. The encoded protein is CASSMTGGSEQFF.

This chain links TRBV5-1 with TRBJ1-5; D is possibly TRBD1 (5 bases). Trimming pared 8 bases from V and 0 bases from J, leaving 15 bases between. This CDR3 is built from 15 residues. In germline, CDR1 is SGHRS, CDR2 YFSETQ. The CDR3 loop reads CARDKGVYSNQPQHF. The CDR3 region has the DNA TGCGCCAGGGACAAAGGGGTTTATAGCAATCAGCCCCAGCATTTT.

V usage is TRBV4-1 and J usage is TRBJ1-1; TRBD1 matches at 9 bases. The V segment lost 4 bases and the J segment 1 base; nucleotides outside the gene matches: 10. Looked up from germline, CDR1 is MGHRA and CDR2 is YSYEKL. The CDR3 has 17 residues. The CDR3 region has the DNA TGCGCCAGCAGCCTGACACGGGGACAGGGCAAGAACACTGAAGCTTTCTTT. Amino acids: CASSLTRGQGKNTEAFF.

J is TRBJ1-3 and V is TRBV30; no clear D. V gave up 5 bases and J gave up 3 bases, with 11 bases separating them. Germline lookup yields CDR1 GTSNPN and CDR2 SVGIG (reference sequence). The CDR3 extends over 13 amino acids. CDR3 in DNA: TGTGCCTGGGGCTCACGGAGTGGAAACACCATATATTTT. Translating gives CAWGSRSGNTIYF.

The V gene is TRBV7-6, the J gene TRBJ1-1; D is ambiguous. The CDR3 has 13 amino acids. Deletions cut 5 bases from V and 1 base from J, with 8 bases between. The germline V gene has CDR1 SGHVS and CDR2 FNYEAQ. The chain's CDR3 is CASSRRENTEAFF. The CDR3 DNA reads TGTGCCAGCAGCCGACGGGAGAACACTGAAGCTTTCTTT.

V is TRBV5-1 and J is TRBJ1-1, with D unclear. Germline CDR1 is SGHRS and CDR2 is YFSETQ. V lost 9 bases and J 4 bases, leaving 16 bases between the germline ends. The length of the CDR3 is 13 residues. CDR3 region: CATKYGESTEAFF. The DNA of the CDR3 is TGCGCCACCAAGTACGGGGAAAGCACTGAAGCTTTCTTT. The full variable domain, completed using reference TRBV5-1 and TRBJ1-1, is KAGVTQTPRYLIKTRGQQVTLSCSPISGHRSVSWYQQTPGQGLQFLFEYFSETQRNKGNFPGRFSGRQFSNSRSEMNVSTLELGDSALYLCATKYGESTEAFFGQGTRLTVV.

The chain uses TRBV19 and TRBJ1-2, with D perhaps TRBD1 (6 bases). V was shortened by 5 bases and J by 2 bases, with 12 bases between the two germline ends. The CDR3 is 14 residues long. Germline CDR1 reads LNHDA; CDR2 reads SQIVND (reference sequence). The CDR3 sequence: CASSAQGQNYGYTF. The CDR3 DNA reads TGTGCCAGTAGTGCTCAGGGGCAAAACTATGGCTACACCTTC.

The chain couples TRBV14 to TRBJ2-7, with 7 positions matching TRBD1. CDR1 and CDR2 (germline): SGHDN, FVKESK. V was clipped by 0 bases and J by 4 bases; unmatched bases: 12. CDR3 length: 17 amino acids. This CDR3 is CASSQDRTKGAGYEQYF. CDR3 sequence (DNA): TGTGCCAGCAGCCAAGACAGGACAAAGGGGGCTGGGTACGAGCAGTACTTC.

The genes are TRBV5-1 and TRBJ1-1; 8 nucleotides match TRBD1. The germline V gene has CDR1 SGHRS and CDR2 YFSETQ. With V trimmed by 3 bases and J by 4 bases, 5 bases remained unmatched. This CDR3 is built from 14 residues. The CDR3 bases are TGCGCCAGCAGCTCAACTCAGGGGGCCACTGAAGCTTTCTTT. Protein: CASSSTQGATEAFF.